A single sample gave rise to the 21 T cell receptor beta chains below, sequenced in a study of shared clonotypes between healthy human individuals. Naive CD8 cells comprised CD45RO-negative, CCR7-positively selected cells, excluding terminally differentiated effector memory CD45RA+ cells. Profiling relied on immunoSEQ multiplex PCR, and the TCRdb table lists in-frame clones only, not all of them. Counted here are roughly 2.1 million clones, about 93% occurring once; the ten biggest clones make up approximately 1.7%. Sequencing input: naive CD8+ T cells from PBMCs. These receptors were collected from a man between 18 and 35 years old in good health. Some clones in this sample may be carry-over from other donors' samples.

CDR3 protein: CASSGTGGTDIQYF. CDR3 DNA sequence: TGTGCCAGCAGCGGGACAGGGGGGACGGACATTCAGTACTTC. This sequence joins TRBV7-9 and TRBJ2-4; 11 bases match TRBD1. Germline-derived CDR1 and CDR2 are SEHNR and FQNEAQ (reference sequence). The J segment lost 8 bases and the V segment lost 5 bases, leaving 5 bases of the junction unmatched. This CDR3 is 14 amino acids long.

The rearrangement links TRBV25-1 to TRBJ2-7; perhaps D is TRBD1 or TRBD2 (6 bases each). The V and J ends lost 2 bases and 2 bases respectively, with 13 bases between them. CDR3 length: 15 residues. CDR1 is MGHDK and CDR2 is SYGVNS in the germline V gene. The CDR3: CASSEEGGYAYEQYF. In DNA form, the CDR3 reads TGTGCCAGCAGTGAAGAAGGGGGGTACGCCTACGAGCAGTACTTC.

The chain recombines TRBV27 with TRBJ2-1; D unclear. V was cut by 5 bases and J by 6 bases, with 5 bases left in between. In germline, CDR1 is MNHEY, CDR2 SMNVEV (reference sequence). The CDR3 consists of 11 residues. Here the CDR3 reads CASSNSNEQFF. CDR3 nucleotide sequence: TGTGCCAGCAGTAATAGCAATGAGCAGTTCTTC.

V usage is TRBV7-3 and J usage is TRBJ2-3; 10 bases are shared with TRBD1. CDR1 is SGHTA, CDR2 FQGTGA, per germline. The CDR3 covers 14 residues. V lost 5 bases, J lost 6 bases, and 5 bases stayed unmatched. CDR3 amino acids: CASSQRTGGDTQYF. The CDR3 DNA reads as TGTGCCAGCAGCCAAAGGACAGGGGGGGATACGCAGTATTTT.

CDR3 in amino acids: CASRNKGLAAYNEQFF. As DNA, the CDR3 is TGTGCCAGCAGGAATAAAGGACTAGCAGCCTACAATGAGCAGTTCTTC. V gene TRBV27 combines with J gene TRBJ2-1, with 8 bases that match TRBD2. Trimming took 6 bases from V and 2 from J; bases not matched to a gene: 9. Germline CDR1 MNHEY, CDR2 SMNVEV (reference sequence). The CDR3 spans 16 residues.

This sequence joins TRBV30 and TRBJ2-5; 9 bases match TRBD1. With V trimmed by 6 bases and J by 5 bases, 10 bases remained unmatched. CDR1 is GTSNPN, CDR2 SVGIG, per germline (reference sequence). CDR3 length: 14 residues. CDR3 amino acids: CACPKDRGGETQYF. The CDR3, as DNA: TGTGCCTGCCCTAAGGACAGGGGTGGCGAGACCCAGTACTTC.

This chain joins TRBV27 and TRBJ1-2; 8 nucleotides agree with TRBD1. V dropped 6 bases and J dropped 1; count of bases not matched to a gene: 13. CDR1 and CDR2 (germline): MNHEY, SMNVEV (reference sequence). CDR3 size: 17 residues. The CDR3 nucleotides are TGTGCCAGCAGCCCCACCCCCACAGGGGGACGTAACTATGGCTACACCTTC. It specifies CASSPTPTGGRNYGYTF.

The gene calls are TRBV30 and TRBJ1-1; D is uncertain. Germline V gene sequence: CDR1 GTSNPN, CDR2 SVGIG (reference sequence). CDR3 length: 12 amino acids. V was trimmed by 0 bases and J by 9 bases, leaving 11 bases between them. The CDR3 nucleotides are TGTGCCTGGAGTGTACCCCCACAGCAAGCTTTCTTT. Translated, it gives CAWSVPPQQAFF. Full variable domain (outside the CDR3, taken from reference TRBV30 and TRBJ1-1): SQTIHQWPATLVQPVGSPLSLECTVEGTSNPNLYWYRQAAGRGLQLLFYSVGIGQISSEVPQNLSASRPQDRQFILSSKKLLLSDSGFYLCAWSVPPQQAFFGQGTRLTVV.

This rearrangement joins TRBV19 to TRBJ1-2; D is perhaps TRBD1 (5 bases). In germline, CDR1 is LNHDA, CDR2 SQIVND (reference sequence). The CDR3 has 15 amino acids. V lost 3 bases and J lost 4, with 15 bases in between. CDR3 sequence (DNA): TGTGCCAGTAGTATCCGGCAGGGCGGGGGCTATGGCTACACCTTC. Protein sequence: CASSIRQGGGYGYTF.

The chain joins TRBV11-2 to TRBJ1-2; D may be TRBD1 (6 bases). The germline gives CDR1 SGHAT, CDR2 FQNNGV. This CDR3 contains 18 residues. V was clipped by 1 base and J by 1 base, with 19 bases between them. The CDR3 sequence is CASSLAGPGANFNYGYTF. The CDR3 DNA sequence: TGTGCCAGCAGCTTAGCAGGCCCAGGGGCGAACTTTAACTATGGCTACACCTTC.

The V call is TRBV28, the J call TRBJ1-2; 7 bases fit TRBD1. V lost 5 bases to trimming and J lost 3 bases; unmatched junction nucleotides: 12. This CDR3 is built from 16 residues. CDR1 is MDHEN and CDR2 is SYDVKM in the germline V gene. The CDR3 nucleotides read TGTGCCAGCAGTCCGATTATCTGGACAGGAGACTATGGCTACACCTTC. Translating it yields CASSPIIWTGDYGYTF.

This clone came up a few times. The genes are TRBV7-9 and TRBJ1-2; D not resolved. CDR1 is SEHNR and CDR2 is FQNEAQ in the germline V gene (reference sequence). Trimming took 1 base from V and 3 from J, leaving 9 bases between them. The CDR3 is made up of 14 amino acids. This chain's CDR3 is CASSLGTVDYGYTF. CDR3 nucleotide sequence: TGTGCCAGCAGCTTAGGCACAGTCGACTATGGCTACACCTTC. The complete variable domain, with remaining parts taken from reference TRBV7-9 and TRBJ1-2, reads DTGVSQNPRHKITKRGQNVTFRCDPISEHNRLYWYRQTLGQGPEFLTYFQNEAQLEKSRLLSDRFSAERPKGSFSTLEIQRTEQGDSAMYLCASSLGTVDYGYTFGSGTRLTVV.

The chain combines TRBV7-9 with TRBJ1-2, with D possibly TRBD1 on 6 matching bases. CDR1 is SEHNR, CDR2 FQNEAQ, per germline (reference sequence). This CDR3 has 16 residues. The V end lost 1 base, the J end lost 0 bases, and 12 bases lay between the germline ends. The CDR3 region has the DNA TGTGCCAGCAGCTTAGGGCCGGGACAAACTAACTATGGCTACACCTTC. Translation: CASSLGPGQTNYGYTF.

This rearrangement joins TRBV27 to TRBJ1-1; 7 nucleotides agree with TRBD1. The CDR3 length is 14 residues. Trimming at V came to 3 bases and at J to 9 bases, leaving 10 bases not matched to a gene. Germline CDR1 reads MNHEY; CDR2 reads SMNVEV (reference sequence). DNA of the CDR3: TGTGCCAGCAGTTTCGTCGTAGGGGGCCGCCAAGCTTTCTTT. Protein product: CASSFVVGGRQAFF.

The J gene is TRBJ2-3, the V gene TRBV7-9; 8 positions match TRBD2. With 1 base clipped from V and 5 bases from J, the junction kept 11 bases outside the gene matches. From germline, CDR1 is SEHNR and CDR2 FQNEAQ (reference sequence). The CDR3 has 17 amino acids. This CDR3 is CASSLVVLAGGRDTQYF. In DNA, the CDR3 is TGTGCCAGCAGCTTAGTGGTCTTGGCGGGAGGAAGAGATACGCAGTATTTT.

The V call is TRBV29-1, the J call TRBJ2-1; 7 nucleotides align to TRBD1. The CDR3 length is 14 residues. Unmatched junction bases numbered 10, after V lost 5 bases and J lost 6 bases. Germline V CDR1 and CDR2: SQVTM, ANQGSEA. This CDR3 reads CSVLGHRGSNEQFF. The CDR3 bases are TGCAGCGTTCTGGGGCACAGGGGCAGCAATGAGCAGTTCTTC.

This clone was recorded once. The sample holds other DNA sequences that translate to the same CDR3. The chain has TRBV29-1 and TRBJ2-7; D possibly uses TRBD1 or TRBD2 (6 bases each). The CDR3 length is 14 residues. Trimming took off 4 bases at V and 0 bases at J, with 13 bases between the two ends. The V gene's germline CDR1 is SQVTM and CDR2 ANQGSEA. The CDR3 loop is CSVVGGDGSYEQYF. Here the CDR3 DNA reads TGCAGCGTTGTCGGGGGCGACGGCTCCTACGAGCAGTACTTC.

The sample holds one count of this clone. J is TRBJ2-7 and V is TRBV9; no definite D call. Trimming took 5 bases from V and 2 from J, leaving 17 bases between them. This CDR3 region has 15 residues. The germline CDR1 and CDR2 sequences are SGDLS and YYNGEE. The CDR3 DNA reads TGTGCCAGCAGTCCCGGGCCGACCCACACCTACGAGCAGTACTTC. This translates into CASSPGPTHTYEQYF.

The J gene is TRBJ2-3, the V gene TRBV7-9, with 9 bases identical to TRBD2. CDR1 is SEHNR and CDR2 is FQNEAQ in the germline V gene (reference sequence). CDR3 size: 15 residues. Germline trimming cut 4 bases from V and 6 bases from J; bases unmatched to any gene: 8. The CDR3 spells CASSSGLAFTDTQYF. CDR3 in DNA: TGTGCCAGCAGCTCGGGACTAGCCTTTACGGATACGCAGTATTTT.

The V and J genes are TRBV7-9 and TRBJ2-7; the match to TRBD1 covers 7 bases. The CDR3 has 15 residues. Germline values: CDR1 SEHNR, CDR2 FQNEAQ (reference sequence). Germline trimming cut 6 bases from V and 7 bases from J; bases unmatched to any gene: 15. CDR3 sequence (DNA): TGTGCCAGCAGTTTTGCACAGGGGAGAGTTTCTGAGCAGTACTTC. Amino acid sequence: CASSFAQGRVSEQYF.

The chain recombines TRBV19 with TRBJ2-1, with 9 nucleotides matching TRBD2. This CDR3 contains 14 residues. CDR1 is LNHDA and CDR2 is SQIVND in the germline V gene (reference sequence). J gave up 6 bases and V 5 bases, and 5 bases lay outside the gene matches. As DNA, the CDR3 is TGTGCCAGTAGTTGGGGACTAGCCCCCAATGAGCAGTTCTTC. It specifies CASSWGLAPNEQFF. The variable domain in full, completed from reference TRBV19 and TRBJ2-1, reads DGGITQSPKYLFRKEGQNVTLSCEQNLNHDAMYWYRQDPGQGLRLIYYSQIVNDFQKGDIAEGYSVSREKKESFPLTVTSAQKNPTAFYLCASSWGLAPNEQFFGPGTRLTVL.